One and the same sample provided the 30 T cell receptor beta chains below, sequenced in a study of blood T cell repertoires in COVID-19. Here immunoSEQ multiplex PCR was the method, and the copy in TCRdb shows in-frame clones only, minus some. In the table there are roughly 80,000 clones, about 86% of which are singletons. The sequencing sample was made of peripheral blood. Source of these receptors: a man older than 75 in a cohort sampled during active COVID-19.

The chain joins TRBV6-1 to TRBJ2-3; the D gene is possibly TRBD2 (7 bases). Germline V lookup: CDR1 MNHNS, CDR2 SASEGT. The V end was cut by 1 base, the J end by 4 bases, with 15 bases between. The CDR3 is 16 residues long. CDR3 in amino acids: CASSEGAGGLADTQYF. The CDR3 DNA reads TGTGCCAGCAGTGAAGGGGCCGGGGGGCTAGCAGATACGCAGTATTTT.

V and J are TRBV11-2 and TRBJ2-4; weak D call: TRBD1 (6 bases). Germline V CDR1 and CDR2: SGHAT, FQNNGV. The CDR3 length is 15 residues. V was clipped by 4 bases and J by 0 bases, with 10 bases between them. CDR3 coding DNA: TGTGCCAGCAGCTCAGGGGATTTAGCCAAAAACATTCAGTACTTC. Translated: CASSSGDLAKNIQYF.

V is TRBV28 and J is TRBJ1-6; 9 positions match TRBD1. Germline trimming cut 6 bases from V and 9 bases from J; bases unmatched to any gene: 9. This CDR3 has 15 residues. Germline CDR1 MDHEN, CDR2 SYDVKM. The CDR3 DNA sequence: TGTGCCAGCAGACTAAAAGGGACAGGGACTTCACCCCTCCACTTT. It translates to CASRLKGTGTSPLHF.

The V call is TRBV11-2, the J call TRBJ2-7, with D tentatively TRBD2 (5 bases). The CDR3 is 14 residues long. Germline V gene sequence: CDR1 SGHAT, CDR2 FQNNGV. V gave up 2 bases and J gave up 7 bases, with 15 bases separating them. The CDR3 region has the DNA TGTGCCAGCAGCTTAAAAGGGTTGACGGGAGAGCAGTACTTC. Protein: CASSLKGLTGEQYF. The full variable domain, completed using reference TRBV11-2 and TRBJ2-7, is EAGVAQSPRYKIIEKRQSVAFWCNPISGHATLYWYQQILGQGPKLLIQFQNNGVVDDSQLPKDRFSAERLKGVDSTLKIQPAKLEDSAVYLCASSLKGLTGEQYFGPGTRLTVT.

This rearrangement joins TRBV2 to TRBJ2-5; tentative D call: TRBD1 (7 bases). From germline, CDR1 is SNHLY and CDR2 FYNNEI. V lost 5 bases and J lost 4, with 14 bases in between. The length of the CDR3 is 14 residues. The CDR3 DNA is TGTGCCAGCAGTCGACAGGGAGGTGCAGAGACCCAGTACTTC. The encoded protein is CASSRQGGAETQYF.

The chain recombines TRBV27 with TRBJ2-1; 7 bases agree with TRBD2. The V gene end was trimmed by 6 bases and the J gene end by 1 base; junction bases not matched to a gene: 6. Germline assignment: CDR1 MNHEY and CDR2 SMNVEV (reference sequence). This CDR3 has 15 residues. The CDR3 reads CASRRGGRSYNEQFF. CDR3 sequence (DNA): TGTGCCAGCAGACGCGGGGGACGATCCTACAATGAGCAGTTCTTC.

The chain links TRBV27 to TRBJ1-5; TRBD1 might be the D (6 bases). Trimming removed 5 bases from V and 4 bases from J, with 15 bases in between. The CDR3 covers 15 residues. Germline CDR1 and CDR2: MNHEY and SMNVEV (reference sequence). The CDR3 sequence: CASSPKTGLNQPQHF. The CDR3 nucleotides are TGTGCCAGCAGTCCCAAGACAGGCCTAAATCAGCCCCAGCATTTT.

This clone appeared a few times. This rearrangement joins TRBV2 to TRBJ2-7; maybe TRBD2 (6 bases). V was clipped by 4 bases and J by 2 bases, with 12 bases between them. The germline V gene has CDR1 SNHLY and CDR2 FYNNEI. The CDR3 is made up of 14 amino acids. The CDR3 bases are TGTGCCAGCAGTGCCGGGGGAGGACCCTACGAGCAGTACTTC. It is translated as CASSAGGGPYEQYF. Full variable domain (outside the CDR3, taken from reference TRBV2 and TRBJ2-7): EPEVTQTPSHQVTQMGQEVILRCVPISNHLYFYWYRQILGQKVEFLVSFYNNEISEKSEIFDDQFSVERPDGSNFTLKIRSTKLEDSAMYFCASSAGGGPYEQYFGPGTRLTVT.

This chain connects TRBV19 to TRBJ1-4; the D gene is possibly TRBD1 (6 bases). Germline values: CDR1 LNHDA, CDR2 SQIVND (reference sequence). The CDR3 length is 16 residues. V lost 3 bases, J lost 6 bases, and 17 bases lay in between. The CDR3 sequence is CASSIRGAGMDEKLFF. The CDR3, as DNA: TGTGCCAGTAGTATTCGGGGGGCGGGGATGGATGAAAAACTGTTTTTT.

This CDR3 is CASSDTGTENNYGYTF. As DNA, the CDR3 is TGTGCCAGCAGTGACACCGGGACAGAAAACAACTATGGCTACACCTTC. V gene TRBV6-4 combines with J gene TRBJ1-2; 7 nucleotides align to TRBD1. V lost 2 bases to trimming and J lost 2 bases; unmatched junction nucleotides: 8. The CDR3 loop spans 16 amino acids. Germline V gives CDR1 MRHNA, CDR2 SNTAGT.

The V gene is TRBV15, the J gene TRBJ1-1; maybe TRBD1 (6 bases). This CDR3 comprises 14 residues. In germline, CDR1 is LNHNV, CDR2 YYDKDF (reference sequence). The V and J ends lost 1 base and 5 bases respectively, with 11 bases between them. The CDR3 sequence: CATSRVQGGTEAFF. The DNA of the CDR3 is TGTGCCACCAGCAGAGTACAGGGTGGGACTGAAGCTTTCTTT.

The CDR3 region has the DNA TGTGCCAGCAGTTTCGAGGGTAGCGGGACACAAGAGACCCAGTACTTC. Translated: CASSFEGSGTQETQYF. The chain joins TRBV28 to TRBJ2-5, with 8 bases aligning to TRBD2. This CDR3 region has 16 residues. Germline lookup yields CDR1 MDHEN and CDR2 SYDVKM. J gave up 2 bases and V 3 bases, and 8 bases lay outside the gene matches.

The chain couples TRBV6-5 to TRBJ1-2; 7 bases line up with TRBD1. The CDR3 is made up of 14 amino acids. CDR1 MNHEY and CDR2 SVGAGI come from the germline V gene. V shed 6 bases and J 0 bases; nucleotides not matched to a gene: 4. The chain's CDR3 is CASRRTGANYGYTF. The CDR3 DNA sequence: TGTGCCAGCAGAAGGACAGGAGCTAACTATGGCTACACCTTC.

The V and J genes are TRBV6-5 and TRBJ1-1, with D possibly matching TRBD1 (5 bases). Trimming removed 2 bases from V and 3 bases from J, with 10 bases in between. The CDR3 totals 14 residues. From germline, CDR1 is MNHEY and CDR2 SVGAGI. CDR3 sequence: CASSYQGRDTEAFF. CDR3 DNA sequence: TGTGCCAGCAGTTACCAGGGTAGGGACACTGAAGCTTTCTTT.

The chain couples TRBV6-5 to TRBJ1-2, with 9 bases aligning to TRBD1. The germline V gene has CDR1 MNHEY and CDR2 SVGAGI. V shed 8 bases and J 3 bases; nucleotides not matched to a gene: 4. The CDR3 spans 13 residues. DNA of the CDR3: TGTGCCAGCCGACAGGGGGTTGACTATGGCTACACCTTC. Its protein is CASRQGVDYGYTF.

CDR3: CASSFRGQETQYF. DNA for the CDR3: TGCGCCAGCAGCTTTAGGGGGCAGGAGACCCAGTACTTC. The V gene is TRBV5-1, the J gene TRBJ2-5, with 7 positions matching TRBD1. Trimming took 2 bases from V and 5 from J; bases not matched to a gene: 3. The CDR3 covers 13 residues. Germline V gene data show CDR1 as SGHRS and CDR2 as YFSETQ.

V is TRBV6-1 and J is TRBJ1-3; D call uncertain. This CDR3 contains 15 residues. Germline assignment: CDR1 MNHNS and CDR2 SASEGT. V lost 1 base and J 0 bases, leaving 7 bases between the germline ends. In nucleotides, the CDR3 is TGTGCCAGCAGTGAAGGGTCCAGCTCTGGAAACACCATATATTTT. This sequence encodes CASSEGSSSGNTIYF.

The J gene is TRBJ2-2, the V gene TRBV7-9; 10 nucleotides line up with TRBD1. Germline assignment: CDR1 SEHNR and CDR2 FQNEAQ (reference sequence). CDR3 size: 17 residues. V shed 4 bases and J 3 bases; nucleotides not matched to a gene: 8. The CDR3 is CASSYPGTGADTGELFF. CDR3 coding DNA: TGTGCCAGCAGCTATCCCGGGACAGGGGCAGACACCGGGGAGCTGTTTTTT.

The gene calls are TRBV6-5 and TRBJ1-5; 9 bases line up with TRBD1. The CDR3 runs to 15 residues. Germline-derived CDR1 and CDR2 are MNHEY and SVGAGI. The junction had 9 bases not matched to a gene; V was cut back by 0 bases and J by 12 bases. CDR3 DNA sequence: TGTGCCAGCAGTTACTCAGGGACAGGGCGAGAACTCCAGCATTTT. Amino acids: CASSYSGTGRELQHF.

As DNA, the CDR3 is TGTGCCAGCAGCCGTGGAGGCGGGGGGGCGAATACGCAGTATTTT. Protein sequence: CASSRGGGGANTQYF. The chain employs TRBV6-6 and TRBJ2-3; TRBD2 matches 9 bases. Germline CDR1 and CDR2: MNHNY and SVGAGI (reference sequence). V lost 6 bases to trimming and J lost 7 bases; unmatched junction nucleotides: 11. This CDR3 comprises 15 residues.

V is TRBV28 and J is TRBJ2-7; no definite D call. The germline gives CDR1 MDHEN, CDR2 SYDVKM. Trimming removed 8 bases from V and 5 bases from J, with 19 bases in between. This CDR3 region has 14 residues. For the CDR3, the DNA is TGTGCCAGCCATTCCCCCAGGATAATACACGAGCAGTACGTC. Its translation: CASHSPRIIHEQYV.

The chain couples TRBV5-4 to TRBJ1-2; the D gene is possibly TRBD1 (6 bases). The V end lost 4 bases, the J end lost 3 bases, and 16 bases lay between the germline ends. This CDR3 comprises 15 residues. Germline assignment: CDR1 SGHNT and CDR2 YYREEE (reference sequence). The CDR3 DNA reads as TGTGCCAGCAGCCCCGATCGGGGGGGCGACTATGGCTACACCTTC. Translated, it gives CASSPDRGGDYGYTF.

The genes are TRBV6-5 and TRBJ1-4; D is possibly TRBD1 (6 bases). The CDR3 length is 14 residues. V lost 6 bases to trimming and J lost 8 bases, with 16 bases between them. CDR1 is MNHEY and CDR2 is SVGAGI in the germline V gene. As DNA, the CDR3 is TGTGCCAGCAGCAACCCGGGGGGCCGGGAAAAACTGTTTTTT. Translated, it gives CASSNPGGREKLFF.

V and J are TRBV5-1 and TRBJ1-1, with a possible D match to TRBD1 (5 bases). This CDR3 region has 13 residues. Trimming took off 2 bases at V and 3 bases at J, with 8 bases between the two ends. CDR1 and CDR2 (germline): SGHRS, YFSETQ. The CDR3 sequence: CASSFDSYTEAFF. The CDR3 region has the DNA TGCGCCAGCAGCTTCGACAGCTACACTGAAGCTTTCTTT.

J is TRBJ2-2 and V is TRBV7-6, with 8 bases matching TRBD2. Germline V gene lookup returns CDR1 SGHVS and CDR2 FNYEAQ. The length of the CDR3 is 14 residues. Germline trimming cut 6 bases from V and 4 bases from J; bases unmatched to any gene: 4. In nucleotides, the CDR3 is TGTGCCAGCAGATCACGGGGGGGCACCGGGGAGCTGTTTTTT. Amino acid sequence: CASRSRGGTGELFF. The complete variable domain, with remaining parts taken from reference TRBV7-6 and TRBJ2-2, reads GAGVSQSPRYKVTKRGQDVALRCDPISGHVSLYWYRQALGQGPEFLTYFNYEAQQDKSGLPNDRFSAERPEGSISTLTIQRTEQRDSAMYRCASRSRGGTGELFFGEGSRLTVL.

This clone has a single count. This rearrangement joins TRBV5-6 to TRBJ2-1; the D gene is possibly TRBD1 (6 bases). Germline V gene sequence: CDR1 SGHDT, CDR2 YYEEEE. V lost 1 base to trimming and J lost 7 bases, with 9 bases between them. The CDR3 covers 13 residues. CDR3 coding DNA: TGTGCCAGCAGCTTGTACAGGGCAAATGAGCAGTTCTTC. Translated, it gives CASSLYRANEQFF.

This sequence joins TRBV7-2 and TRBJ1-2, with a weak D call TRBD1 (5 bases). Germline lookup yields CDR1 SGHTA and CDR2 FQGNSA. V gave up 1 base and J gave up 7 bases, with 16 bases separating them. The CDR3 length is 15 residues. The CDR3 is CASSLDSSGSFGYTF. CDR3 coding DNA: TGTGCCAGCAGCTTAGATTCTTCAGGGTCTTTTGGCTACACCTTC.

This clone was observed a single time. The genes are TRBV7-8 and TRBJ2-3, with 9 bases that match TRBD1. J was trimmed by 4 bases and V by 5 bases; bases with no gene match: 7. In germline, CDR1 is SGHVS, CDR2 FQNEAQ. CDR3 length: 15 amino acids. This CDR3 is CASSRGQGWADTQYF. The CDR3 DNA follows: TGTGCCAGCAGCCGCGGACAGGGGTGGGCAGATACGCAGTATTTT.

The genes are TRBV7-9 and TRBJ1-2, with D hard to call. This CDR3 is built from 15 residues. V lost 2 bases, J lost 3 bases, and 13 bases lay in between. Germline loops: CDR1 SEHNR, CDR2 FQNEAQ (reference sequence). The CDR3 nucleotides read TGTGCCAGCAGCTTATGGACCCGGGAGGACTATGGCTACACCTTC. Protein product: CASSLWTREDYGYTF.

The genes are TRBV27 and TRBJ2-1, with 9 bases fitting TRBD1. This CDR3 contains 17 residues. The ends lost 4 bases at V and 4 bases at J; junction bases unmatched: 11. Germline V gene sequence: CDR1 MNHEY, CDR2 SMNVEV (reference sequence). CDR3 in amino acids: CASSSTGTGRLYNEQFF. As DNA, the CDR3 is TGTGCCAGCAGTTCTACCGGGACAGGGCGGTTATACAATGAGCAGTTCTTC.